This is a list of T cell receptor beta chains from one sample in a study of T-cell reconstitution after alpha-beta-depleted transplantation in children. MiXCR, applied by TCRdb to the PCR reads, yields one record per CDR3 protein. The sample records some 520,000 distinct CDR3 sequences, approximately 32% being singletons. Material: PBMCs from the stem cell graft donor, obtained from the stem cell graft. The source is a human donor who donated a stem cell graft to a child with aplastic anemia. CDR3s leave out the opening cysteine and the closing phenylalanine or tryptophan.

v_call: TRBV24-1
j_call: TRBJ2-5
cdr3_aa: ATSDLLAGEPKTQY

v_call: TRBV28
j_call: TRBJ1-1
cdr3_aa: ASSLRTALNTEAF

v_call: TRBV6-2/TRBV6-3
j_call: TRBJ2-2
cdr3_aa: ASSYSSLPKNTGELF

v_call: TRBV20-1
j_call: TRBJ1-3
cdr3_aa: SATDSGSGNTIY

v_call: TRBV24-1
j_call: TRBJ1-2
cdr3_aa: ATSDSTVRYGYT

v_call: TRBV11-1
j_call: TRBJ2-2
cdr3_aa: ASSFPRTSGVTGELF

v_call: TRBV5-8
j_call: TRBJ2-6
cdr3_aa: ASSLYGTATGANVLT

v_call: TRBV7-9
j_call: TRBJ2-1
cdr3_aa: ASSLGARTEQF

v_call: TRBV9
j_call: TRBJ2-4
cdr3_aa: ASSVGGLLAKNIQY

v_call: TRBV5-4
j_call: TRBJ1-1
cdr3_aa: ASSFEGNTEAF

v_call: TRBV7-9
j_call: TRBJ2-3
cdr3_aa: ASSLTGKVTDTQY

v_call: TRBV6-1
j_call: TRBJ1-1
cdr3_aa: ASSEGDALEAF

v_call: TRBV11-1
j_call: TRBJ2-3
cdr3_aa: ASSLGTLAVLDDRTDTQY

v_call: TRBV27
j_call: TRBJ2-2
cdr3_aa: ASSSTATGELF

v_call: TRBV10-3
j_call: TRBJ1-1
cdr3_aa: AIMGDRMNTEAF

v_call: TRBV5-5
j_call: TRBJ2-1
cdr3_aa: ASSLGLAAGNEQF

v_call: TRBV4-3
j_call: TRBJ2-1
cdr3_aa: ASSSERSSYNEQF

v_call: TRBV7-3
j_call: TRBJ2-3
cdr3_aa: ASSSSGAVNTQY

v_call: TRBV30
j_call: TRBJ2-3
cdr3_aa: AWSVKRDTQY

v_call: TRBV7-3
j_call: TRBJ2-1
cdr3_aa: ASSLTVMAYNEQF

v_call: TRBV5-1
j_call: TRBJ2-2
cdr3_aa: ASSLVTSGPGELF

v_call: TRBV20-1
j_call: TRBJ1-5
cdr3_aa: SALSRITGLRRNQPQH

v_call: TRBV20-1
j_call: TRBJ2-6
cdr3_aa: SAIGRRQRSGANVLT

v_call: TRBV11-1
j_call: TRBJ1-1
cdr3_aa: ASRPGGGQRVLGGTEAF